This T cell receptor (beta chain) is from a study of blood T cell repertoires in COVID-19. For the study at large: The cDNA or gDNA used as material had been derived from T cells, B-cell-depleted T cells, or PBMCs.

Original methodology: Cell counts per sample came from amplifying reference gene primers. This table comes from immunoSEQ multiplex PCR, and its TCRdb copy is limited to in-frame clones, with some not included. Clone size and the V and J calls come from that table; the DNA yielded D and trimming. The sample consists of approximately 85,000 clones, 90% of them appearing once. The CDR3 contains 17 residues. Sequenced: peripheral blood. The source of this sequence is a woman aged 50 to 60 in a cohort sampled during active COVID-19. This chain links TRBV12-1 with TRBJ2-7; TRBD1 reflects the table's D call only, with no check against the DNA. TRBV12-1 corresponds to a pseudogene. In DNA form, the CDR3 reads TGTGCCAGCAGCTCCCGACAGGGGTGGGAGAGCTCCTACGAGCAGTACTTC. Translated: CASSSRQGWESSYEQYF.